This T cell receptor beta chain originates from a study of CD4 T cells in relation to SARS-CoV-2 and coronaviruses. V gave up 3 bases and J gave up 6 bases, with 7 bases separating them. Germline CDR1 SGHNT, CDR2 YENEEA. This CDR3 contains 12 residues. Study outcomes and limitations: Crossreactivity was assessed only for spike protein, not other viral proteins.

Measured with immunoSEQ multiplex PCR; TCRdb has only the in-frame clones, and not every one. This sample has approximately 43,000 clones; approximately 84% occur once, and the top ten carry less than 1.5%. Worth noting for this clone: Its antigen is undetermined.

This clonotype was sampled from an adult with COVID-19. Sequencing was performed on naive CD4+ T cells from PBMCs, cultured in vitro. Specified subset: naive CD4+ T cells isolated by negative enrichment. The chain recombines TRBV11-3 with TRBJ2-3, with D uncertain. The CDR3 DNA follows: TGTGCCAGCAGCTTGCTATCTGATACGCAGTATTTT. Its protein is CASSLLSDTQYF.